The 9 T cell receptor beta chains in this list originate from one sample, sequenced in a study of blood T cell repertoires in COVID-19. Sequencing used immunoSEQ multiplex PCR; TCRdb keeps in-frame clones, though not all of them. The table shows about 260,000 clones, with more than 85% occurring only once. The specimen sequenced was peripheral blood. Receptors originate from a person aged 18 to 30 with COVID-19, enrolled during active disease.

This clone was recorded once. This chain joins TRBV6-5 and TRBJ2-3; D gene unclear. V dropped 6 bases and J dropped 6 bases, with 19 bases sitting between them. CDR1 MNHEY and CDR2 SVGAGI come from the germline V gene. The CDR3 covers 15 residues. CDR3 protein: CASRVLILNGDTQYF. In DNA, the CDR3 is TGTGCCAGCAGGGTACTAATACTAAATGGGGATACGCAGTATTTT.

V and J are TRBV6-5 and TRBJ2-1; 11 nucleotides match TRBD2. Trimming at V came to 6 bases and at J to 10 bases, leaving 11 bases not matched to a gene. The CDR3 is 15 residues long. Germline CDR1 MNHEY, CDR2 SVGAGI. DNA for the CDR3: TGTGCCAGCAGGACCCCACTAGCGGGAGTGGGAGAGCAGTTCTTC. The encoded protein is CASRTPLAGVGEQFF.

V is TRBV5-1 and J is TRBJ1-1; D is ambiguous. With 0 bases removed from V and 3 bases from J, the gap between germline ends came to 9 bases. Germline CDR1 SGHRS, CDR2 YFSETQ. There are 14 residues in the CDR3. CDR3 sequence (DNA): TGCGCCAGCAGCTTGGCCGGGTCGGACACTGAAGCTTTCTTT. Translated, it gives CASSLAGSDTEAFF.

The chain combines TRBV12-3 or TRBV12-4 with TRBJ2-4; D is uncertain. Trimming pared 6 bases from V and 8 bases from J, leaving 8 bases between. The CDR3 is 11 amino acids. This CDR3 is CASSRWDIQYF. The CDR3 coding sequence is TGTGCCAGCAGCAGGTGGGACATTCAGTACTTC.

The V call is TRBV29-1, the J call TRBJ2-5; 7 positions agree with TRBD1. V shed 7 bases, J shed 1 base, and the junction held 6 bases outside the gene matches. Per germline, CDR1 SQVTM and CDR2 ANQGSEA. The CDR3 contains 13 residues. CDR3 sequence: CSAKTGLQETQYF. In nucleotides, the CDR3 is TGCAGCGCAAAGACAGGGCTCCAAGAGACCCAGTACTTC. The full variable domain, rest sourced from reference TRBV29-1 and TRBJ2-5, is SAVISQKPSRDICQRGTSLTIQCQVDSQVTMMFWYRQQPGQSLTLIATANQGSEATYESGFVIDKFPISRPNLTFSTLTVSNMSPEDSSIYLCSAKTGLQETQYFGPGTRLLVL.

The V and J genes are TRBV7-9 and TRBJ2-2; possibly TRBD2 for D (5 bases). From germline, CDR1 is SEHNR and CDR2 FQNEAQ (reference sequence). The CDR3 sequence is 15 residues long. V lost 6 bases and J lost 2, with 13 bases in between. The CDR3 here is CASSPTSGNTGELFF. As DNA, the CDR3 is TGTGCCAGCAGTCCTACCAGCGGAAACACCGGGGAGCTGTTTTTT.

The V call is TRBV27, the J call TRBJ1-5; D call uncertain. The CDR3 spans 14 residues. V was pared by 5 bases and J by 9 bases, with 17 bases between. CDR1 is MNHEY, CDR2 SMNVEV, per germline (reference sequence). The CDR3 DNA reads TGTGCCAGCAGTCCATTAATTATCGAGGGGCCCCAGCATTTT. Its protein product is CASSPLIIEGPQHF.

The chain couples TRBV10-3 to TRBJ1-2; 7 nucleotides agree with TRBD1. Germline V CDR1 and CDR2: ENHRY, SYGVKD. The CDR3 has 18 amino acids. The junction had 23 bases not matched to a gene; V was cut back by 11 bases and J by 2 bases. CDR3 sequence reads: CAARGATETGSRNYGYTF. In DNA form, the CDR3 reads TGTGCCGCCAGGGGGGCTACCGAGACAGGTTCAAGGAACTATGGCTACACCTTC.

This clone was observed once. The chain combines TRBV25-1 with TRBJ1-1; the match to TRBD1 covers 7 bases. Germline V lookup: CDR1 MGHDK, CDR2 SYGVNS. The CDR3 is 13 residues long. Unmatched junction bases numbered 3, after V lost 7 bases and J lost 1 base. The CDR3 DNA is TGTGCCAGCACCCCAGGGGGGAACACTGAAGCTTTCTTT. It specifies CASTPGGNTEAFF. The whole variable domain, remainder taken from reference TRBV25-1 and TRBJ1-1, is EADIYQTPRYLVIGTGKKITLECSQTMGHDKMYWYQQDPGMELHLIHYSYGVNSTEKGDLSSESTVSRIRTEHFPLTLESARPSHTSQYLCASTPGGNTEAFFGQGTRLTVV.